What follows describes a single TCR beta chain. It lacks a known antigen. Base qualities are not provided; no much larger clone lies one nucleotide away. The germline V end is reduced by 6 bases and the J end by 9 bases; junction bases left unmatched: 12. The cysteine opens and the phenylalanine closes a CDR3 of 15 amino acids. Only CDR3 DNA is held: 45 bases, read in frame from base 1. The germline V gene (reference sequence) sets CDR1 to SEHNR and CDR2 to FQNEAQ. This specimen comes from a study of response to subunit inactivated influenza vaccine (dated by TCRdb to about 2018). For the wider study: Deep quantitative T cell receptor repertoire profiling was used in the study to track responses to a trivalent subunit inactivated influenza vaccine. General study outcomes and caveats: According to the authors, only a limited number of new T cells may be recruited by each seasonal influenza vaccination.

Receptor amplification or capture employed RT-PCR. The sequencer listed for this sample is Illumina HiSeq 2500. TCRdb trimmed the raw reads at Q25, called clones with MiXCR and kept productive beta chains. Rows matching on CDR3 protein sequence are summarized as one entry with the most common DNA and genes. The sample table holds about 520,000 distinct CDR3 sequences, of which about 25% were seen once. Approximately 2% of the sample is in the top ten clones. This receptor was obtained from a man aged 50 or older who received an inactivated influenza vaccine. Donor details come from another sample of the same person, matched by shared clones. The chain uses TRBV7-9 and TRBJ2-2; 8 nucleotides in the junction match TRBD2. Specimen: CD4+ T cells sorted from PBMCs, collected 4 to 6 days after vaccination. The DNA sequence follows: TGTGCCAGCAGGGCTTTAGCGGGACGGAGCAGGGAGCTGTTTTTT. Translated, this is CASRALAGRSRELFF.